This T cell receptor beta chain originates from a study of cytomegalovirus exposure and HLA in healthy donors. The CDR3 totals 16 residues. The junction had 14 bases not matched to a gene; V was cut back by 10 bases and J by 2 bases. Per the germline V gene, CDR1 is SGHRS and CDR2 is YFSETQ. With regard to this clone: The antigen remains unidentified.

Sequencing was performed with immunoSEQ multiplex PCR; in TCRdb, only in-frame clones are kept and a portion is missing. Among 140,000 to 150,000 clones listed, 94% were seen once. Points from the study as a whole: Cytomegalovirus association was assigned to about 150 TCR beta chains. Later, an analysis found that TCR clusters from the first cohort tended to co-occur in the roughly 110 validation repertoires. Confirmation was obtained in vitro that a few CMV-associated chains are specific for CMV antigens. The classifier, whose performance was assessed in both the original and validation cohorts, reportedly diagnosed cytomegalovirus status with high specificity and sensitivity.

The sequencing input was PBMCs. The genes are TRBV5-1 and TRBJ2-7, with 11 nucleotides matching TRBD2. The TCR sequence derives from a man in his late teens or twenties in good health and CMV-seropositive. The CDR3 is CAGYSGRATTPYEQYF. CDR3 nucleotides: TGCGCCGGCTATAGCGGGAGGGCCACCACACCCTACGAGCAGTACTTC.